Each of the 10 T cell receptor beta chains below was sequenced from the same sample in a study of read filtering for tumor transcriptome and immune sequencing. The library was built from roughly 400 ng RNA with molecular barcoded adaptors for alpha/delta and beta/gamma chains. A single record per CDR3 protein comes from TCRdb applying MiXCR to the reads. Among 90,000 to 95,000 distinct CDR3 sequences listed, about 22% were seen once. Source material: a population of CD138-negative cells sorted from bone marrow. The source is a donor at least 40 years old with multiple myeloma.

The table lists this clonotype with a count of one. The chain carries TRBV5-1 and TRBJ2-1; 9 bases fit TRBD2. The CDR3 consists of 15 residues. The germline gives CDR1 SGHRS, CDR2 YFSETQ. The trim removed 4 bases at V and 5 bases at J, leaving 7 bases unmatched. This CDR3 reads CASSRSGGDNNEQFF. The CDR3 bases are TGCGCCAGCAGCCGTAGCGGGGGAGACAACAATGAGCAGTTCTTC.

Concerning this clonotype: This sequence may be a read error, since a much larger clone differs from it by one base. This chain links TRBV6-2 or TRBV6-3 with TRBJ2-4; TRBD2 matches at 9 bases. After removal of 5 bases from V and 0 bases from J, the junction contained 11 bases not matched to a gene. This CDR3 comprises 18 residues. The germline CDR1 and CDR2 sequences are MNHEY and SVGEGT. The CDR3 DNA sequence: TGTGCCAGCAGTCACGGTCTAGCGGGGAAGATAGCCAAAAACATTCAGTACTTC. It is translated as CASSHGLAGKIAKNIQYF.

This clonotype was seen a handful of times. The V gene is TRBV20-1, the J gene TRBJ1-1; TRBD1 aligns across 8 bases. The junction had 3 bases not matched to a gene; V was cut back by 2 bases and J by 4 bases. This CDR3 spans 13 amino acids. Germline values: CDR1 DFQATT, CDR2 SNEGSKA (reference sequence). CDR3 amino acids: CSARPTGVTEAFF. CDR3 nucleotides: TGCAGTGCTAGACCGACAGGGGTCACTGAAGCTTTCTTT.

This clonotype was picked up many times. The gene calls are TRBV5-4 and TRBJ2-1; 8 bases align to TRBD2. CDR3 length: 15 amino acids. Looked up from germline, CDR1 is SGHNT and CDR2 is YYREEE (reference sequence). Trimming at V came to 3 bases and at J to 3 bases, leaving 5 bases not matched to a gene. CDR3 in amino acids: CASSYGGGNYNEQFF. The CDR3 bases are TGTGCCAGCAGCTATGGCGGGGGGAACTACAATGAGCAGTTCTTC. Based on the CDR3 plus reference TRBV5-4 and TRBJ2-1, the full variable domain is ETGVTQSPTHLIKTRGQQVTLRCSSQSGHNTVSWYQQALGQGPQFIFQYYREEENGRGNFPPRFSGLQFPNYSSELNVNALELDDSALYLCASSYGGGNYNEQFFGPGTRLTVL.

This clonotype showed up just once. At one end, the junction sequence differs from germline, possibly due to a read error. The chain has TRBV28 and TRBJ2-7; tentative D call: TRBD2 (5 bases). The CDR3 length is 14 residues. Per germline, CDR1 MDHEN and CDR2 SYDVKM. CDR3 DNA: TGTGCCAGCAGACTAGGGCTGGGTGCCTACGAGCAGCACTTC. Translated: CASRLGLGAYEQHF.

This clonotype was observed at least ten times. The chain uses TRBV28 and TRBJ2-1, with 10 bases fitting TRBD1. The CDR3 sequence is 15 residues long. V trimming: 6 bases; J trimming: 12 bases; junction bases outside the gene matches: 14. CDR1 and CDR2 from the germline V gene are MDHEN and SYDVKM. CDR3 amino acids: CASSSRDRGYFGQFF. CDR3 coding DNA: TGTGCCAGCAGCTCCCGGGACAGGGGCTATTTTGGGCAGTTCTTC.

The table lists this clonotype with a count of one. A single base separates this from a much larger clone, so it may be a read error. The genes are TRBV28 and TRBJ2-3; possibly TRBD1 for D (5 bases). The CDR3 totals 15 residues. Germline V lookup: CDR1 MDHEN, CDR2 SYDVKM. Trimming left V 8 bases short and J 2 bases short, with 17 bases between. The CDR3 DNA sequence: TGTGCCAGCGGTAGACAGCTCCCCAACACAGATACGCAGTATTTT. Translating it yields CASGRQLPNTDTQYF.

This clonotype was counted many times. The chain links TRBV20-1 to TRBJ2-1; 13 nucleotides match TRBD2. This CDR3 contains 16 residues. Per germline, CDR1 DFQATT and CDR2 SNEGSKA (reference sequence). With 5 bases clipped from V and 2 bases from J, the junction kept 6 bases outside the gene matches. CDR3 amino acids: CSARGLAGETYNEQFF. The CDR3 DNA is TGCAGTGCTCGAGGACTAGCGGGGGAAACCTACAATGAGCAGTTCTTC.

With regard to this clonotype: This may stem from a read error, because a much larger clone lies one nucleotide away. CDR3 protein: CASSEAPLGSDGKLFF. The CDR3 bases are TGTGCCAGCAGTGAAGCCCCGCTGGGTTCAGATGGAAAACTGTTTTTT. This chain connects TRBV2 to TRBJ1-4; D uncertain. CDR1 is SNHLY and CDR2 is FYNNEI in the germline V gene. There are 16 residues in the CDR3. V was shortened by 0 bases and J by 10 bases, with 18 bases between the two germline ends.

This clonotype was counted ten times or more. The V call is TRBV6-6, the J call TRBJ1-6; D is unresolved. The CDR3 consists of 14 residues. Germline V gene sequence: CDR1 MNHNY, CDR2 SVGAGI (reference sequence). The V end was cut by 2 bases, the J end by 5 bases, with 7 bases between. The CDR3 reads CASSYGSDNSPLHF. The CDR3 DNA is TGTGCCAGCAGTTACGGGTCAGATAATTCACCCCTCCACTTT.